The 25 T cell receptor beta chains reported below all come from one sample, sequenced in a study of T cell responses to AZD1222 COVID-19 vaccine. Repertoires were generated with immunoSEQ multiplex PCR, while TCRdb's copy carries only in-frame clones and drops some. The sample lists 86,000 or so clones, approximately 89% occurring once. Sequenced material: peripheral blood, taken on day 0 of AZD1222 vaccination. These receptors were collected from an adult in good health.

This rearrangement joins TRBV11-2 to TRBJ1-1; D uncertain. Germline V gene data show CDR1 as SGHAT and CDR2 as FQNNGV. Trimming removed 3 bases from V and 4 bases from J, with 12 bases in between. This CDR3 region has 14 residues. CDR3 residues: CASSFTVLTTEAFF. CDR3 bases: TGTGCCAGCAGCTTCACAGTTCTGACCACTGAAGCTTTCTTT.

The chain combines TRBV5-8 with TRBJ2-1; a weak D match, TRBD2 (6 bases). This CDR3 contains 15 residues. Germline V CDR1 and CDR2: SGHTS, YDEGEE. The V end was cut by 3 bases, the J end by 0 bases, with 10 bases between. Written as DNA, the CDR3 is TGTGCCAGCAGCTCGGGACTCCGCTCCTACAATGAGCAGTTCTTC. Its translation is CASSSGLRSYNEQFF.

The chain recombines TRBV7-2 with TRBJ1-1; a possible D gene is TRBD1 (5 bases). Germline-derived CDR1 and CDR2 are SGHTA and FQGNSA. The CDR3 contains 15 residues. The V end was cut by 3 bases, the J end by 0 bases, with 11 bases between. The CDR3 coding sequence is TGTGCCAGCAGCTTGTTAGGGGCACTGAACACTGAAGCTTTCTTT. It translates to CASSLLGALNTEAFF.

The V and J genes are TRBV19 and TRBJ1-1, with D possibly matching TRBD1 (6 bases). V lost 4 bases and J 5 bases, leaving 8 bases between the germline ends. The CDR3 extends over 12 amino acids. Germline V gene data show CDR1 as LNHDA and CDR2 as SQIVND (reference sequence). The CDR3 region is CASSNRDTEAFF. CDR3 nucleotides: TGTGCCAGTAGTAACAGGGATACTGAAGCTTTCTTT.

The J gene is TRBJ2-5, the V gene TRBV5-1; D might be TRBD2 (6 bases). V was cut by 4 bases and J by 2 bases, with 9 bases left in between. Germline CDR1 and CDR2: SGHRS and YFSETQ. The CDR3 spans 13 residues. The CDR3, as DNA: TGCGCCAGCAGCCCGGGACTTCAAGAGACCCAGTACTTC. This translates into CASSPGLQETQYF.

The chain recombines TRBV7-2 with TRBJ1-2; weak D call: TRBD1 (6 bases). Trimming removed 5 bases from V and 4 bases from J, with 11 bases in between. The CDR3 is 13 amino acids. CDR1 and CDR2 (germline): SGHTA, FQGNSA. DNA for the CDR3: TGTGCCAGCAGCCCGAGGGGGGGCTATGGCTACACCTTC. Translating it yields CASSPRGGYGYTF.

This chain connects TRBV19 to TRBJ2-7, with 12 bases identical to TRBD1. The CDR3 length is 15 residues. Germline V gene sequence: CDR1 LNHDA, CDR2 SQIVND (reference sequence). Trimming cost V 6 bases and J 2 bases; bases outside gene matches: 5. CDR3: CASSWGQGAAYEQYF. The CDR3 DNA is TGTGCCAGTAGCTGGGGACAGGGGGCCGCCTACGAGCAGTACTTC.

The chain recombines TRBV4-1 with TRBJ2-3; the D gene is possibly TRBD1 (8 bases). This CDR3 spans 21 amino acids. The V gene's germline CDR1 is MGHRA and CDR2 YSYEKL. The V end was cut by 0 bases, the J end by 1 base, with 26 bases between. CDR3 sequence: CASSQERGQGGFLAGTDTQYF. DNA of the CDR3: TGCGCCAGCAGCCAAGAAAGAGGACAGGGAGGGTTTTTAGCGGGCACAGATACGCAGTATTTT.

V is TRBV24-1 and J is TRBJ2-2; the D is unclear. In germline, CDR1 is KGHDR, CDR2 SFDVKD. This CDR3 is 13 amino acids long. The ends were cut back, 9 bases at V and 0 bases at J, with 7 bases in the middle. The CDR3 DNA reads as TGTGCCACCCAGGAGACGAACACCGGGGAGCTGTTTTTT. Translating gives CATQETNTGELFF.

The chain joins TRBV14 to TRBJ1-1; TRBD1 matches 8 bases. There are 15 residues in the CDR3. Trimming removed 4 bases from V and 4 bases from J; junction bases left unmatched: 8. The germline V gene encodes CDR1 SGHDN and CDR2 FVKESK. CDR3 DNA: TGTGCCAGCAGCCGGCTCCAGGGGGCCTTCACTGAAGCTTTCTTT. Protein sequence: CASSRLQGAFTEAFF.

This chain connects TRBV4-3 to TRBJ2-7; maybe TRBD1 (7 bases). V lost 1 base and J 6 bases, leaving 13 bases between the germline ends. CDR1 and CDR2 from the germline V gene are LGHNA and YSLEER. The CDR3 has 14 amino acids. The CDR3 sequence is CASSQGARGVEQYF. The CDR3 coding sequence is TGCGCCAGCAGCCAAGGCGCCAGGGGGGTCGAGCAGTACTTC.

The chain links TRBV6-6 to TRBJ1-5; 7 bases are shared with TRBD1. The junction had 8 bases not matched to a gene; V was cut back by 6 bases and J by 3 bases. CDR3 length equals 15 residues. CDR1 is MNHNY and CDR2 is SVGAGI in the germline V gene (reference sequence). CDR3 in DNA: TGTGCCAGCAGGGGGACAGCACTCCCCAATCAGCCCCAGCATTTT. It yields the protein CASRGTALPNQPQHF.

The chain couples TRBV10-3 to TRBJ1-2; 8 bases match TRBD1. The CDR3 has 14 residues. V lost 4 bases to trimming and J lost 4 bases; unmatched junction nucleotides: 5. The V gene's germline CDR1 is ENHRY and CDR2 SYGVKD. For the CDR3, the DNA is TGTGCCATCAGTGGGGACAGGAAGGGCTATGGCTACACCTTC. It yields the protein CAISGDRKGYGYTF.

The chain employs TRBV2 and TRBJ2-3, with TRBD2 identical over 10 bases. Looked up from germline, CDR1 is SNHLY and CDR2 is FYNNEI. This CDR3 contains 16 residues. J was trimmed by 3 bases and V by 3 bases; bases with no gene match: 6. The CDR3 protein is CASSDAVAGGTDTQYF. CDR3 DNA sequence: TGTGCCAGCAGTGACGCGGTAGCGGGGGGTACAGATACGCAGTATTTT.

The genes are TRBV6-5 and TRBJ1-2; D gene uncertain. The germline V gene has CDR1 MNHEY and CDR2 SVGAGI. The CDR3 is 16 amino acids. The V gene lost 2 bases and the J gene lost 8 bases, with 21 bases spanning the gap. This CDR3 reads CASSYKGVGISVGYTF. The CDR3 DNA sequence: TGTGCCAGCAGTTACAAGGGAGTCGGAATATCGGTGGGCTACACCTTC.

The sample holds a few counts of this clone. The CDR3 region is CASSIQGQGAQPQHF. The CDR3 DNA follows: TGTGCCAGTAGTATACAAGGACAGGGTGCTCAGCCCCAGCATTTT. The chain joins TRBV19 to TRBJ1-5; the match to TRBD1 covers 8 bases. The CDR3 contains 15 residues. Germline values: CDR1 LNHDA, CDR2 SQIVND (reference sequence). With V trimmed by 2 bases and J by 6 bases, 6 bases remained unmatched.

The chain combines TRBV21-1 with TRBJ2-6; TRBD1 reflects the table's D call only, with no check against the DNA. TRBV21-1 is termed a pseudogene. CDR3 length: 16 amino acids. The CDR3 sequence: CASSHDSYSGANVLTF. The CDR3 coding sequence is TGTGCCAGCAGCCACGACAGCTACTCTGGGGCCAACGTCCTGACTTTC.

The rearrangement links TRBV7-2 to TRBJ1-1; a possible D gene is TRBD1 (5 bases). Trimming removed 4 bases at V and 0 bases at J, with 15 bases between. In germline, CDR1 is SGHTA, CDR2 FQGNSA. The CDR3 is 16 amino acids. In nucleotides, the CDR3 is TGTGCCAGCAGCTCCCGGGGGGGTCCTATGAACACTGAAGCTTTCTTT. This encodes CASSSRGGPMNTEAFF.

The sample holds one count of this clone. The chain combines TRBV19 with TRBJ1-5; 8 positions agree with TRBD1. Germline CDR1 is LNHDA and CDR2 is SQIVND (reference sequence). The CDR3 covers 14 residues. Trimming cost V 4 bases and J 2 bases; bases outside gene matches: 1. CDR3 protein: CASSKGQGNQPQHF. The CDR3 nucleotides are TGTGCCAGTAGTAAGGGACAGGGCAATCAGCCCCAGCATTTT.

The chain combines TRBV18 with TRBJ1-1, with 9 bases lining up with TRBD1. Germline assignment: CDR1 KGHSH and CDR2 LQKENI. The CDR3 is 16 residues long. Trimming cost V 2 bases and J 2 bases; bases outside gene matches: 6. The CDR3 region is CASSPKTTGGNTEAFF. CDR3 in DNA: TGTGCCAGCTCACCAAAGACGACAGGGGGTAACACTGAAGCTTTCTTT.

This sequence joins TRBV3-1 (or the pseudogene TRBV3-2) and TRBJ2-1; perhaps TRBD2 as D (5 bases). This CDR3 comprises 16 residues. The germline V and J ends were trimmed by 1 base and 0 bases, with 10 bases remaining between them. Germline CDR1 is LGHDT and CDR2 is YNNKEL (reference sequence). The CDR3 region is CASSQGGWSSYNEQFF. CDR3 nucleotides: TGTGCCAGCAGCCAAGGAGGGTGGAGCTCCTACAATGAGCAGTTCTTC.

This clone was observed once. CDR3 protein: CATGTEAYSNQPQHF. The CDR3 DNA reads as TGTGCCACCGGGACAGAAGCTTATAGCAATCAGCCCCAGCATTTT. The rearrangement joins TRBV15 to TRBJ1-5; 7 bases line up with TRBD1. In germline, CDR1 is LNHNV, CDR2 YYDKDF (reference sequence). The CDR3 contains 15 residues. Trimming at V came to 8 bases and at J to 0 bases, leaving 7 bases not matched to a gene.

This sequence joins TRBV5-1 and TRBJ2-7; 7 bases match TRBD1. V shed 0 bases, J shed 2 bases, and the junction held 2 bases outside the gene matches. CDR3 size: 14 residues. Germline V gives CDR1 SGHRS, CDR2 YFSETQ. This CDR3 reads CASSLGGTAYEQYF. As DNA, the CDR3 is TGCGCCAGCAGCTTGGGAGGGACAGCCTACGAGCAGTACTTC.

This clone was observed a handful of times. This chain connects TRBV3-1 (or the pseudogene TRBV3-2) to TRBJ1-1; no firm D call. V lost 3 bases and J 0 bases, leaving 11 bases between the germline ends. CDR3 length: 15 residues. CDR1 is LGHDT, CDR2 YNNKEL, per germline (reference sequence). The CDR3 sequence is CASSHVQVLNTEAFF. The CDR3 coding sequence is TGTGCCAGCAGCCACGTTCAGGTACTGAACACTGAAGCTTTCTTT.

J is TRBJ1-1 and V is TRBV4-3; tentative D call: TRBD1 (5 bases). Germline-derived CDR1 and CDR2 are LGHNA and YSLEER. This CDR3 spans 15 amino acids. Trimming removed 1 base from V and 4 bases from J, with 13 bases in between. Here the CDR3 DNA reads TGCGCCAGCAGCCAAGTTCCAGGGCTGGGCACTGAAGCTTTCTTT. It is translated as CASSQVPGLGTEAFF.